A selection of T cell receptor beta chains follows, all from one sample in a study of CD8+CD57+ T cells in acquired aplastic anemia. TCRdb recomputed calls from the reads with MiXCR, one row per CDR3 protein. The sample consists of 98,000 or so distinct CDR3 sequences, 40% to 65% of them appearing once. The sequenced sample consisted of sorted CD4+, CD8+, or CD8+CD57+ T cells (not recorded which) from PBMCs. These receptor sequences come from a human donor in good health, serving as a control. The CDR3 runs from the conserved cysteine through the conserved F or W. The D gene is left open where the match is weak. Not every row has a clone size; where given, it reads once, few, many or a size class.

V: TRBV7-9
size: -
length: 13
J: TRBJ1-1
D: TRBD1
CDR3: CASTTGPGTEAFF
DNA: TGTGCCAGCACGACAGGGCCAGGAACTGAAGCTTTCTTT

V: TRBV2
size: few
length: 13
J: TRBJ1-6
D: -
CDR3: CAKDSSYNSPLHF
DNA: TGTGCCAAGGACAGCTCCTATAATTCACCCCTCCACTTT

V: TRBV7-8
size: -
length: 13
J: TRBJ1-6
D: -
CDR3: CASSHGQHSPLHF
DNA: TGTGCCAGCAGCCACGGACAGCATTCACCCCTCCACTTT

V: TRBV29-1
size: -
length: 14
J: TRBJ2-3
D: -
CDR3: CSVERAPSTDTQYF
DNA: TGCAGCGTTGAACGAGCGCCTAGCACAGATACGCAGTATTTT

V: TRBV14
size: -
length: 17
J: TRBJ1-2
D: -
CDR3: CASSQDLQDSGSYGYTF
DNA: TGTGCCAGCAGCCAAGATCTCCAGGATAGCGGCAGCTATGGCTACACCTTC

V: TRBV2
size: -
length: 15
J: TRBJ2-3
D: -
CDR3: CASSDDRGNTDTQYF
DNA: TGTGCCAGCAGTGATGATAGGGGGAACACAGATACGCAGTATTTT

V: TRBV5-6
size: few
length: 12
J: TRBJ1-2
D: -
CDR3: CASSWRTSGYTF
DNA: TGTGCCAGCAGCTGGAGGACTAGCGGCTACACCTTC

V: TRBV5-4
size: many
length: 14
J: TRBJ2-7
D: TRBD1
CDR3: CASVMGQGNNEQYF
DNA: TGTGCCAGCGTAATGGGACAGGGGAATAACGAGCAGTACTTC

V: TRBV15
size: -
length: 12
J: TRBJ2-5
D: -
CDR3: CATSAHGETQYF
DNA: TGTGCCACCAGCGCCCACGGGGAGACCCAGTACTTC

V: TRBV5-4
size: -
length: 11
J: TRBJ1-2
D: -
CDR3: CASSSDLGYTF
DNA: TGTGCCAGCAGCTCGGACTTGGGCTACACCTTC

V: TRBV2
size: -
length: 15
J: TRBJ1-5
D: TRBD1
CDR3: CASSRDRGPNQPQHF
DNA: TGTGCCAGCAGTAGGGACAGGGGCCCAAATCAGCCCCAGCATTTT

V: TRBV4-3
size: few
length: 14
J: TRBJ1-1
D: -
CDR3: CASSQVSLDTEAFF
DNA: TGCGCCAGCAGCCAAGTTAGTTTGGACACTGAAGCTTTCTTT